Given below is one TCR beta chain in context. This sample was included in a study of blood T cell repertoires in COVID-19. In the study overall: Donors in the United States, Italy and Spain gave samples during acute or convalescent COVID-19. PBMCs, B-cell-depleted T cells, or T cells were the source of the cDNA or gDNA that made up the material.

Per the authors' pipeline: Counts of nucleated cells, estimated from reference gene primer amplification, were obtained. TCRdb's table, derived via immunoSEQ multiplex PCR, lists solely in-frame clones and lacks some. V, J and clone size were drawn from that table, and D and trimming were deduced from the DNA. The sample lists about 50,000 clones; 90% were seen once. CDR1 is LGHDT and CDR2 is YNNKEL in the germline V gene (reference sequence). The V gene end was trimmed by 8 bases and the J gene end by 10 bases; junction bases not matched to a gene: 11. This CDR3 has 14 residues. The sample was peripheral blood. The TCR sequence derives from a human donor in a cohort sampled during active COVID-19. The chain has TRBV3-1 (or the pseudogene TRBV3-2) and TRBJ2-1; 10 nucleotides match TRBD1. CDR3 in amino acids: CASGQGGIQGEQFF. In DNA form, the CDR3 reads TGTGCCAGCGGACAGGGGGGAATTCAAGGGGAGCAGTTCTTC.